Each of the 3 T cell receptor beta chains below was sequenced from the same sample in a study of OX40 agonist ivuxolimab in advanced cancers. Assay: immunoSEQ multiplex PCR; the TCRdb copy retains only in-frame clones and omits some. The table records more than 45,000 clones, about nine tenths of them present only once. Sequences were derived from CD4+ or CD8+ T cells sorted from blood, sampled in a trial of the OX40 agonist ivuxolimab. The receptors stem from an adult with an advanced solid tumor such as melanoma, head and neck, liver or kidney cancer.

The V call is TRBV5-6, the J call TRBJ2-1, with 9 bases identical to TRBD2. The V segment lost 4 bases and the J segment 8 bases; nucleotides outside the gene matches: 13. The germline gives CDR1 SGHDT, CDR2 YYEEEE. CDR3 size: 16 residues. The CDR3: CASSRGGTSFPHEQFF. The CDR3 nucleotides are TGTGCCAGCAGCCGAGGTGGGACTAGCTTCCCGCATGAGCAGTTCTTC.

The chain joins TRBV9 to TRBJ1-5, with no clear D. CDR3 length equals 15 residues. V lost 0 bases and J lost 4, with 11 bases in between. Germline V gene lookup returns CDR1 SGDLS and CDR2 YYNGEE. The CDR3: CASSVAPDRNQPQHF. In DNA, the CDR3 is TGTGCCAGCAGCGTAGCCCCGGACCGAAATCAGCCCCAGCATTTT.

The chain recombines TRBV5-8 with TRBJ2-5, with a tentative D call TRBD1 (5 bases). Trimming took off 0 bases at V and 2 bases at J, with 5 bases between the two ends. The CDR3 is made up of 13 amino acids. Germline V gene lookup returns CDR1 SGHTS and CDR2 YDEGEE. Here the CDR3 DNA reads TGTGCCAGCAGCTTGGACAGGCAAGAGACCCAGTACTTC. It is translated as CASSLDRQETQYF.